This T cell receptor beta chain was recorded in a study of cytomegalovirus exposure and HLA in healthy donors. Study results and limitations: An analysis done earlier found most TCR beta V segments productive about 87% or about 30% of the time. As a later analysis revealed, most CMV-associated TCR beta chains appeared HLA-restricted.

The CDR3 loop spans 14 amino acids. Per the germline V gene, CDR1 is SEHNR and CDR2 is FQNEAQ (reference sequence). The J segment lost 5 bases and the V segment lost 3 bases, leaving 1 base of the junction unmatched. PCR used 60 Vbeta primers and 13 Jbeta primers. Here immunoSEQ multiplex PCR was the method, and the copy in TCRdb shows in-frame clones only, minus some. Of approximately 150,000 clones in the sample, about four fifths are singletons; the top ten hold roughly 4%. On this clone itself: The target antigen is unknown.

The sequencing input was PBMCs. This TCR was sampled from a woman between 40 and 55 years old in good health and CMV-seropositive. The chain combines TRBV7-9 with TRBJ1-4; 9 nucleotides align to TRBD1. The CDR3 DNA follows: TGTGCCAGCAGCTTGGACAGGGGCAATGAAAAACTGTTTTTT. It yields the protein CASSLDRGNEKLFF.